This record covers a single T cell receptor (beta chain). What it binds is not known. Those patients who had chemo-refractory metastatic non-small-cell lung cancer were given focal radiation along with CTLA-4 blockade through ipilimumab. TCRdb's table, derived via immunoSEQ multiplex PCR, lists solely in-frame clones and lacks some. The table shows around 72,000 clones, with around 80% occurring only once. The source of the sample is a study of radiotherapy plus CTLA-4 blockade in lung cancer. Study-wide background: Disease control reached roughly 33%, with objective responses in about 19%. Study findings and constraints: Subsequent to radiotherapy plus ipilimumab, tumor-derived TCR clones underwent expansion in blood. Dynamics of early blood T cell clones, together with interferon-beta, were reportedly the best predictors of response.

Germline V gene lookup returns CDR1 MDHEN and CDR2 SYDVKM. V was shortened by 5 bases and J by 2 bases, with 7 bases between the two germline ends. The CDR3 contains 12 residues. The sample consisted of peripheral blood, taken from a patient treated with radiotherapy plus ipilimumab. The gene calls are TRBV28 and TRBJ2-7; D remains unclear. The receptor comes from a human donor with non-small cell lung cancer who had a complete response to radiotherapy plus ipilimumab. The CDR3 coding sequence is TGTGCCAGCAGTATGGGAACCTACGAGCAGTACTTC. Translating gives CASSMGTYEQYF.